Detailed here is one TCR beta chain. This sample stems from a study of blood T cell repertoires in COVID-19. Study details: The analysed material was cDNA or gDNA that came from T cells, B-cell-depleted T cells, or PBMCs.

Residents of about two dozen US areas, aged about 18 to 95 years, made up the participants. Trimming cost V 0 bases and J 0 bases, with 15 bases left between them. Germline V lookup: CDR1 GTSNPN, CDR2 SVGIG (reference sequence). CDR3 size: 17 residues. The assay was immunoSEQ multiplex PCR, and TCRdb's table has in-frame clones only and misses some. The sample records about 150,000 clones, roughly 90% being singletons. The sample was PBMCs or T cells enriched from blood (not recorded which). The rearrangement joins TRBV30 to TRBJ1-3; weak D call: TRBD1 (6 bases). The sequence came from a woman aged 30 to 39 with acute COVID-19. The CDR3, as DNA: TGTGCCTGGAGTGTACGCGGGGGCATACGCTCTGGAAACACCATATATTTT. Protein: CAWSVRGGIRSGNTIYF.